Listed here is a single T cell receptor (beta chain). What it recognizes is unknown. This CDR3 comprises 16 residues. With 0 bases removed from V and 2 bases from J, the gap between germline ends came to 15 bases. Germline-derived CDR1 and CDR2 are SGHNT and YYREEE (reference sequence). This specimen belongs to a study of shared clonotypes between healthy human individuals. CD4+ cells were split into CD45RA+ naive and CD45RA-negative memory subsets. General study findings and limits: Estimated richness was generally greater in naive than memory subsets.

TCRdb keeps only in-frame clones here, not all; method: immunoSEQ multiplex PCR. The sample shows some 240,000 clones, over 60% of them seen only once. The sequence came from a man under 40 in good health. J is TRBJ2-7 and V is TRBV5-4; D remains unclear. What was sequenced was memory CD4+ T cells sorted from blood. The subset denotes: CD45RA-negative fraction. The CDR3 region has the DNA TGTGCCAGCAGCTTGGGGACCACAATCACCGCCTACGAGCAGTACTTC. As protein: CASSLGTTITAYEQYF.